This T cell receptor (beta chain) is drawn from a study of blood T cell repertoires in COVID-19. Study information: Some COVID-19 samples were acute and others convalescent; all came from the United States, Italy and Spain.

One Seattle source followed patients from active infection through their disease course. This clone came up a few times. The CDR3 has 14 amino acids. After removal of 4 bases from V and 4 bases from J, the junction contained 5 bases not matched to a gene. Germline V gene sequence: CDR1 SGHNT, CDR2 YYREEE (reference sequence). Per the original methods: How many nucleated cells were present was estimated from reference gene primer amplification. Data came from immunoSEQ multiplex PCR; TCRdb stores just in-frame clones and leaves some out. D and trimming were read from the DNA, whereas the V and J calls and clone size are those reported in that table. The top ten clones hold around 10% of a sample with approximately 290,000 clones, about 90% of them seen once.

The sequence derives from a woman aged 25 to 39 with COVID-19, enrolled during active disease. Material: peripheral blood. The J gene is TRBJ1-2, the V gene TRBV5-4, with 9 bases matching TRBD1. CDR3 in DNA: TGTGCCAGCAGCGCGGACAGGGGTTTCTATGGCTACACCTTC. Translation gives CASSADRGFYGYTF.